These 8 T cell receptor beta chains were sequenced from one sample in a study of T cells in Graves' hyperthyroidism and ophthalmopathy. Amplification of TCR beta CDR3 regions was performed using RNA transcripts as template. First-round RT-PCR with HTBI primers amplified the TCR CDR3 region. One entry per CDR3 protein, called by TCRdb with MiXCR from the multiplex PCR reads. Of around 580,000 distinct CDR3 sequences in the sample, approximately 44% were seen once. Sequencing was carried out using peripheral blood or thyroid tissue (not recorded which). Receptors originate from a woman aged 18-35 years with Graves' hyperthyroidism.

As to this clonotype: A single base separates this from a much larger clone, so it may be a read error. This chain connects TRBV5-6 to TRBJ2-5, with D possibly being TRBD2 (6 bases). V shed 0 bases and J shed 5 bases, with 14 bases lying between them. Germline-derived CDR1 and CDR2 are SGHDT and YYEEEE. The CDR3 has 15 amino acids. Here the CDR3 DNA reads TGTGCCAGCAGCTTGGCCCCGGGAGCGGTGGAGACCCAGTACTTC. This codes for CASSLAPGAVETQYF.

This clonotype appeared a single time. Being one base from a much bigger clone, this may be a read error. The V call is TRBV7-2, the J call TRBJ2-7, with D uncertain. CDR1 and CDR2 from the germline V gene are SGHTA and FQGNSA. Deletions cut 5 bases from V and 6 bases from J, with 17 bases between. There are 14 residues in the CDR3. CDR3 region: CASSPAWGNCEQYF. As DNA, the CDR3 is TGTGCCAGCAGCCCCGCCTGGGGTAACTGCGAGCAGTACTTC.

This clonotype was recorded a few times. CDR3 sequence (DNA): TGTGCCAGTAGTATAGGACAGACTACGGGAAACACCATATATTTT. As protein: CASSIGQTTGNTIYF. The chain links TRBV19 to TRBJ1-3, with D perhaps TRBD1 (5 bases). Trimming pared 1 base from V and 4 bases from J, leaving 11 bases between. The CDR3 covers 15 residues. Germline lookup yields CDR1 LNHDA and CDR2 SQIVND (reference sequence). The complete variable domain, with remaining parts taken from reference TRBV19 and TRBJ1-3, reads DGGITQSPKYLFRKEGQNVTLSCEQNLNHDAMYWYRQDPGQGLRLIYYSQIVNDFQKGDIAEGYSVSREKKESFPLTVTSAQKNPTAFYLCASSIGQTTGNTIYFGEGSWLTVV.

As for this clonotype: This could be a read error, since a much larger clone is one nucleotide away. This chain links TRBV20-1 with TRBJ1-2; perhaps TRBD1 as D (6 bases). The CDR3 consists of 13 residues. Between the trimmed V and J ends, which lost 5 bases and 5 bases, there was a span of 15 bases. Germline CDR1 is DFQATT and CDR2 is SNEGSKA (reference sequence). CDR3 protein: CSAFQGSYYGYTF. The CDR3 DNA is TGCAGTGCTTTCCAGGGGAGCTATTATGGCTACACCTTC.

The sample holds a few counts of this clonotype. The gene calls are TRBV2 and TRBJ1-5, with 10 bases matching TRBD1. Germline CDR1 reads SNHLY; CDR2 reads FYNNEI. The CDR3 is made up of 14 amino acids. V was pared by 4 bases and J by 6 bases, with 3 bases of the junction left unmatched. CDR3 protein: CASSADRGLQPQHF. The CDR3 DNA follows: TGTGCCAGCAGTGCCGACAGGGGGCTTCAGCCCCAGCATTTT.

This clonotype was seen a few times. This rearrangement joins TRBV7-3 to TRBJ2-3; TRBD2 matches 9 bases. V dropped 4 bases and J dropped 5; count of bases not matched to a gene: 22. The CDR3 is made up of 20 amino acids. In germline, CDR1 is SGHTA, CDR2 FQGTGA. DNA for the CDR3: TGTGCCAGCAGCTCCCCGGGCTTCACGTCGGCTAGCGGGACGGGAGATACGCAGTATTTT. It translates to CASSSPGFTSASGTGDTQYF.

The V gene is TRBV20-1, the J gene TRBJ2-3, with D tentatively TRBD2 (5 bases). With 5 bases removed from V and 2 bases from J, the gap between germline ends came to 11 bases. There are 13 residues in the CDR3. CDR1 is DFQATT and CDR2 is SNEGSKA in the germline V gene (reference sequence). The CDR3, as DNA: TGCAGTGCTTTAGCGAACCCCACAGATACGCAGTATTTT. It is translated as CSALANPTDTQYF.

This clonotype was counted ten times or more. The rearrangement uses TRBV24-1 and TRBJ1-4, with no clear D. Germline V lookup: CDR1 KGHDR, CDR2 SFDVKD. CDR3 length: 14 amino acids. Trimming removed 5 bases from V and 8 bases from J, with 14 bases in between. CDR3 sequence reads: CATSVPPRSEKLFF. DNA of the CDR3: TGTGCCACCAGTGTGCCCCCCAGAAGCGAAAAACTGTTTTTT.